This is a list of T cell receptor beta chains from one sample in a study of Graves' ophthalmopathy and Graves' hyperthyroidism. TCRdb redid the calling of the multiplex PCR reads with MiXCR, one entry per CDR3 protein. The table has some 750,000 distinct CDR3 sequences, roughly 40% seen once. The sequenced material came from peripheral blood. The receptors here all came from an adult man with Graves' ophthalmopathy. The CDR3 runs from the conserved cysteine through the conserved F or W. The D gene is left open where the match is weak. A row's size may be missing; if present it is once, few, many or a size class.

d_gene | j_gene | abundance | v_gene | CDR3aa | CDR3nt
- | TRBJ1-1 | many | TRBV29-1 | CSVVYWGENTEAFF | TGCAGCGTTGTTTACTGGGGGGAGAACACTGAAGCTTTCTTT
- | TRBJ1-1 | once | TRBV10-3 | CASRRGLMSEAFF | TGTGCCAGCAGGCGGGGTTTGATGTCTGAAGCTTTCTTT
- | TRBJ2-7 | - | TRBV7-2 | CASSPIQGNYEQYF | TGTGCCAGCTCACCAATTCAGGGGAACTACGAGCAGTACTTC
TRBD1 | TRBJ2-6 | many | TRBV5-1 | CASSRTGDGANVLTF | TGCGCCAGCAGCCGGACAGGGGATGGGGCCAACGTCCTGACTTTC
- | TRBJ1-1 | - | TRBV4-3 | CASSQTGVTLGAFF | TGCGCCAGCAGCCAAACCGGGGTTACTCTCGGAGCTTTCTTT
- | TRBJ1-2 | - | TRBV2 | CASSSGDSPAYGYTF | TGTGCCAGCTCGTCGGGGGACTCACCCGCCTATGGCTACACCTTC
- | TRBJ1-1 | - | TRBV9 | CASSVGGQGSTEAFF | TGTGCCAGCAGCGTAGGTGGGCAGGGGAGCACTGAAGCTTTCTTT
- | TRBJ2-2 | few | TRBV5-1 | CASSFPGATGELFF | TGCGCCAGCAGCTTTCCAGGGGCCACCGGGGAGCTGTTTTTT
TRBD1 | TRBJ2-2 | - | TRBV7-9 | CASSQDRGDTGELFF | TGTGCCAGCAGCCAAGACAGGGGGGACACCGGGGAGCTGTTTTTT
- | TRBJ2-3 | few | TRBV10-3 | CAISTGRADTQYF | TGTGCCATCAGTACGGGGCGTGCAGATACGCAGTATTTT
TRBD2 | TRBJ2-2 | - | TRBV7-9 | CASSLSGGGSTGELFF | TGTGCCAGCAGTTTATCCGGGGGGGGGAGCACCGGGGAGCTGTTTTTT
- | TRBJ1-1 | - | TRBV20-1 | CSARRWRAKNTEAFF | TGCAGTGCTAGACGGTGGAGGGCGAAGAACACTGAAGCTTTCTTT
- | TRBJ2-7 | many | TRBV29-1 | CSVARDNSYEQYF | TGCAGCGTTGCTAGGGACAACTCCTACGAGCAGTACTTC
- | TRBJ1-2 | - | TRBV6-5 | CASTRSPSYGYTF | TGTGCCAGCACGAGGAGCCCGTCATATGGCTACACCTTC
- | TRBJ1-5 | - | TRBV11-2 | CASSLGRIGYSNQPQHF | TGTGCCAGCAGCTTAGGTCGGATTGGATATAGCAATCAGCCCCAGCATTTT
TRBD2 | TRBJ2-5 | many | TRBV29-1 | CSVSGGSLRLETQYF | TGCAGCGTTAGCGGGGGGTCCCTTCGACTGGAGACCCAGTACTTC
- | TRBJ1-1 | few | TRBV19 | CASSYLGYHKNTEAFF | TGTGCCAGTAGTTATCTAGGTTACCATAAGAACACTGAAGCTTTCTTT
- | TRBJ2-7 | many | TRBV29-1 | CSVLTASYEQYF | TGCAGCGTCCTGACCGCCTCCTACGAGCAGTACTTC
TRBD1 | TRBJ2-5 | - | TRBV29-1 | CSVELSDRGQETQYF | TGCAGCGTTGAATTATCGGACAGGGGCCAAGAGACCCAGTACTTC
- | TRBJ1-4 | - | TRBV7-9 | CASGIGGNANEKLFF | TGTGCCAGCGGAATAGGCGGGAACGCTAATGAAAAACTGTTTTTT
TRBD2 | TRBJ2-5 | - | TRBV20-1 | CSTRGKTSGRYQETQYF | TGCAGCACGCGGGGGAAGACTAGCGGGAGGTACCAAGAGACCCAGTACTTC
- | TRBJ1-1 | - | TRBV6-4 | CASSEAIFTEAFF | TGTGCCAGCAGTGAAGCGATATTCACTGAAGCTTTCTTT
TRBD2 | TRBJ2-5 | - | TRBV20-1 | CSARRASGKETQYF | TGCAGTGCTCGACGGGCTAGCGGCAAGGAGACCCAGTACTTC
TRBD2 | TRBJ2-7 | - | TRBV11-2 | CASSLFTSGIYEQYF | TGTGCCAGCAGCTTATTTACTAGCGGGATTTACGAGCAGTACTTC
- | TRBJ1-2 | - | TRBV15 | CATSSEWGNTNYGYTF | TGTGCCACCAGCAGTGAATGGGGGAATACTAACTATGGCTACACCTTC
TRBD1 | TRBJ2-7 | few | TRBV10-3 | CASSYSGTGGYEQYF | TGTGCCAGCAGTTACTCCGGGACAGGGGGCTACGAGCAGTACTTC
TRBD1 | TRBJ1-1 | many | TRBV5-1 | CASSLSSRQGASEAFF | TGCGCCAGCAGCTTGAGTTCTCGACAGGGGGCTAGTGAAGCTTTCTTT
- | TRBJ2-2 | - | TRBV7-9 | CASSYGHHTGELFF | TGTGCCAGCAGTTACGGACACCACACCGGGGAGCTGTTTTTT
- | TRBJ1-5 | few | TRBV20-1 | CSARGGTQPQHF | TGCAGTGCTAGAGGAGGGACTCAGCCCCAGCATTTT
- | TRBJ2-5 | - | TRBV29-1 | CSVVSSRGQPQYF | TGCAGCGTTGTATCGTCCAGGGGCCAGCCCCAGTACTTC
- | TRBJ1-6 | - | TRBV29-1 | CSVGGDSPLHF | TGCAGCGTTGGGGGGGACTCACCCCTCCACTTT
- | TRBJ2-2 | - | TRBV7-9 | CASRGADTGELFF | TGTGCCAGCAGGGGGGCGGACACCGGGGAGCTGTTTTTT
- | TRBJ2-7 | few | TRBV2 | CASSLNEQYF | TGTGCCAGCAGTTTGAACGAGCAGTACTTC
TRBD2 | TRBJ2-7 | - | TRBV7-2 | CASSYQRGSTNEQYF | TGTGCCAGCAGCTATCAGCGGGGCAGTACCAATGAGCAGTACTTC
- | TRBJ2-6 | - | TRBV29-1 | CRRSGANVLTF | TGCAGGCGTTCTGGGGCCAACGTCCTGACTTTC
- | TRBJ2-1 | - | TRBV2 | CASSVGLTSYNEQFF | TGTGCCAGCAGTGTAGGTCTTACCTCCTACAATGAGCAGTTCTTC
TRBD1 | TRBJ1-3 | - | TRBV12-3/TRBV12-4 | CASTPRVGTGLGNTIYF | TGTGCCAGCACTCCTCGGGTTGGGACAGGGTTAGGAAACACCATATATTTT
- | TRBJ1-3 | - | TRBV20-1 | CSARVPGASGNTIYF | TGCAGTGCTAGAGTCCCCGGGGCGTCTGGAAACACCATATATTTT
- | TRBJ1-6 | many | TRBV10-3 | CAISDGGAGNSPLHF | TGTGCCATCAGTGATGGTGGGGCGGGGAATTCACCCCTCCACTTT
TRBD1 | TRBJ1-6 | - | TRBV27 | CASSFGTDSPLHF | TGTGCCAGCAGTTTCGGGACAGATTCACCCCTCCACTTT
TRBD1 | TRBJ2-7 | many | TRBV7-6 | CASAPGTGNYEQYF | TGTGCCAGCGCGCCGGGGACAGGGAACTACGAGCAGTACTTC
- | TRBJ1-2 | many | TRBV10-3 | CAIEQGSYGYTF | TGTGCCATCGAGCAGGGTTCATATGGCTACACCTTC
- | TRBJ2-2 | - | TRBV5-6 | CASKYTGGELFF | TGTGCCAGCAAGTATACGGGCGGGGAGCTGTTTTTT
TRBD1 | TRBJ1-2 | many | TRBV7-9 | CASSLYGTEGYYGYTF | TGTGCCAGCAGCTTATACGGGACAGAGGGGTACTATGGCTACACCTTC
- | TRBJ2-2 | - | TRBV24-1 | CATSDFGDKNTGELFF | TGTGCCACCAGTGATTTCGGGGACAAAAACACCGGGGAGCTGTTTTTT
- | TRBJ1-1 | - | TRBV25-1 | CASSFSQGAAFF | TGTGCCAGCAGTTTCTCACAGGGCGCGGCTTTCTTT
- | TRBJ2-7 | - | TRBV19 | CASRPQAYEQYF | TGTGCCAGTAGACCCCAAGCCTACGAGCAGTACTTC
TRBD1 | TRBJ1-2 | many | TRBV15 | CATSRDQGDGYTF | TGTGCCACCAGCAGGGATCAGGGGGATGGCTACACCTTC
TRBD2 | TRBJ2-1 | - | TRBV7-2 | CASSLGTSGLDEQFF | TGTGCCAGCAGTTTAGGGACTAGCGGCCTCGATGAGCAGTTCTTC
- | TRBJ1-2 | many | TRBV5-8 | CASSTTGWGYTF | TGTGCCAGCAGCACGACAGGTTGGGGCTACACCTTC
- | TRBJ1-1 | - | TRBV29-1 | CSAIQGNTEAFF | TGCAGCGCAATACAGGGGAACACTGAAGCTTTCTTT
- | TRBJ1-2 | many | TRBV2 | CASSEERGAGGYTF | TGTGCCAGCAGTGAGGAACGAGGAGCGGGTGGCTACACCTTC
- | TRBJ1-5 | once | TRBV7-2 | CASSLGRGPNQPQHF | TGTGCCAGCAGCTTAGGCAGGGGCCCCAATCAGCCCCAGCATTTT
TRBD2 | TRBJ2-7 | - | TRBV7-2 | CASSLSHTGGGYEQYF | TGTGCCAGCAGTTTGTCCCACACCGGGGGGGGCTACGAGCAGTACTTC
- | TRBJ1-1 | - | TRBV10-3 | CASSYTGREDTEAFF | TGTGCCAGCAGTTACACGGGACGAGAGGACACTGAAGCTTTCTTT